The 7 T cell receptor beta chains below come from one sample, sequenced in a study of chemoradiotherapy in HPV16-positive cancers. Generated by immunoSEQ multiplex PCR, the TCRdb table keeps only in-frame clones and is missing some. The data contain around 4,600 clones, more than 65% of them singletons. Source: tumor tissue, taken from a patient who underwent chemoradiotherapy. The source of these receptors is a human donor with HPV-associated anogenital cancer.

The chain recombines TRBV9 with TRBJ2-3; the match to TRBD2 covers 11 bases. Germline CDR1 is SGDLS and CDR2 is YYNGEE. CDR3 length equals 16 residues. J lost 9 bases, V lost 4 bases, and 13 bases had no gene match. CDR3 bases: TGTGCCAGCAGCTCGCGCTCCGGGACTAGCGGAGAAACGCAGTATTTT. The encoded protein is CASSSRSGTSGETQYF.

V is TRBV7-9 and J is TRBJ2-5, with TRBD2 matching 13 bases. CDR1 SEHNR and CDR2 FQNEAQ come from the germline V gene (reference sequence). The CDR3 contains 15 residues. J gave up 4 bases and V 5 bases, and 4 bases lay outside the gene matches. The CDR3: CASSTTSGGAETQYF. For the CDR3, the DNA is TGTGCCAGCAGCACTACTAGCGGGGGGGCAGAGACCCAGTACTTC.

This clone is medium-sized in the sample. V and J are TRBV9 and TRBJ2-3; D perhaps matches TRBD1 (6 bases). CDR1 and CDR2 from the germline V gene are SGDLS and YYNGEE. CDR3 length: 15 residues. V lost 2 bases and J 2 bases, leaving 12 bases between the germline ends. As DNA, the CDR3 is TGTGCCAGCAGCGTTCGTCAGGGGCCCACAGATACGCAGTATTTT. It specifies CASSVRQGPTDTQYF.

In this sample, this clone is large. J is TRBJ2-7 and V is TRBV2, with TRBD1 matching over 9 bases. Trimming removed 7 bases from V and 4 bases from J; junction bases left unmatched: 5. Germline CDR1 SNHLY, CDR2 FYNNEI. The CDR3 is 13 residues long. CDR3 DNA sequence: TGTGCCAGCAAAGCACAGGGGGCTTACGAGCAGTACTTC. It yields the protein CASKAQGAYEQYF.

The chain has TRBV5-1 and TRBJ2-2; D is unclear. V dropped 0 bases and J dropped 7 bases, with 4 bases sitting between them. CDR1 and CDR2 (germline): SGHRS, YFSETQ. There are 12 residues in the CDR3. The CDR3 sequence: CASSLAVGELFF. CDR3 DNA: TGCGCCAGCAGCTTGGCCGTCGGGGAGCTGTTTTTT.

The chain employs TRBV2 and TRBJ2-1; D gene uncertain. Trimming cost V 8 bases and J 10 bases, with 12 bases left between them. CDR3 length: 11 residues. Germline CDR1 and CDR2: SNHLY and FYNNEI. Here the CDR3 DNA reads TGTGCCAGCGGAAGTATGAAGGAGCAGTTCTTC. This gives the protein CASGSMKEQFF. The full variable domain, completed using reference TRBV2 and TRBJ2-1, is EPEVTQTPSHQVTQMGQEVILRCVPISNHLYFYWYRQILGQKVEFLVSFYNNEISEKSEIFDDQFSVERPDGSNFTLKIRSTKLEDSAMYFCASGSMKEQFFGPGTRLTVL.

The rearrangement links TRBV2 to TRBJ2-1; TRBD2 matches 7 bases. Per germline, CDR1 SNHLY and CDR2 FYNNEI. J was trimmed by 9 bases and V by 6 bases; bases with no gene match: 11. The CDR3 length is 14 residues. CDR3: CASRSTSLRREQFF. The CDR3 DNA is TGTGCCAGCAGATCGACTAGCCTCAGGCGTGAGCAGTTCTTC.